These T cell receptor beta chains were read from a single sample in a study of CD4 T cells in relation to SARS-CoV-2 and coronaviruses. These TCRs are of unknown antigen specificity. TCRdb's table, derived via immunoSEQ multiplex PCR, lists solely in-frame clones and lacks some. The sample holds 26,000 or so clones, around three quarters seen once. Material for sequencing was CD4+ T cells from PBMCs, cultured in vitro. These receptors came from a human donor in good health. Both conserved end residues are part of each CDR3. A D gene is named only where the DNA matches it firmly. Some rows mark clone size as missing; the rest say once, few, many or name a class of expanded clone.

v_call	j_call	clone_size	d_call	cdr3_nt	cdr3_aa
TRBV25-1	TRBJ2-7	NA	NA	TGTGCCAGCAGTCAGACAGGAGGGCGCGACGAGCAGTACTTC	CASSQTGGRDEQYF
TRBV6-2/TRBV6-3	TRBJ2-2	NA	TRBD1	TGTGCCAGCAGTTTCGACAGGGTAGACACCGGGGAGCTGTTTTTT	CASSFDRVDTGELFF
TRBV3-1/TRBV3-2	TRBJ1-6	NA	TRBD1	TGTGCCAGCAGCCAGGGACAGGCGCGGAATTCACCCCTCCACTTT	CASSQGQARNSPLHF
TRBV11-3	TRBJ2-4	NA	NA	TGTGCCAGCAGCCCGGGGGGCAGTAACATTCAGTACTTC	CASSPGGSNIQYF
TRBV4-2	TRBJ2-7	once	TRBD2	TGTGCCAGCCGGGAGGGGGAAGGGGACTACGAGCAGTACTTC	CASREGEGDYEQYF
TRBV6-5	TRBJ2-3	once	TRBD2	TGTGCCAGCAGTATCCAGCGGGGCCACACAGATACGCAGTATTTT	CASSIQRGHTDTQYF
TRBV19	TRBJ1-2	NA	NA	TGTGCCAGTAGGAAGAGGGGGTCTGGCTATGGCTACACCTTC	CASRKRGSGYGYTF
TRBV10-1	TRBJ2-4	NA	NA	TGCGCCAGCCTTAAGGGGGGAGCCAAAAACATTCAGTACTTC	CASLKGGAKNIQYF
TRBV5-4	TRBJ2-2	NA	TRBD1	TGTGCCAGCAGAGTAACAGGGGGACGAGCCGGGGAGCTGTTTTTT	CASRVTGGRAGELFF
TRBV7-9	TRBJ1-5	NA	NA	TGTGCCAGCAGCTTAGCAGGAAATAATCAGCCCCAGCATTTT	CASSLAGNNQPQHF
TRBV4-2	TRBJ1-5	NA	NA	TGTGCCAGCAGCCAAGATCGGCAGACCAATCAGCCCCAGCATTTT	CASSQDRQTNQPQHF
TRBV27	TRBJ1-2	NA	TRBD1	TGTGCCAGCAGTTCCGGTTATGACAGGGTGGGAGGCTACACCTTC	CASSSGYDRVGGYTF
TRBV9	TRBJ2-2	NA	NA	TGTGCCAGCAGGGACAGCTACAACACCGGGGAGCTGTTTTTT	CASRDSYNTGELFF
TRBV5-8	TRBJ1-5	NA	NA	TGTGCCAGCAGCTTGGTCATCGGGGATGGGAGCAGCAATCAGCCCCAGCATTTT	CASSLVIGDGSSNQPQHF
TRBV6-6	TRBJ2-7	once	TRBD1	TGTGCCAGCAGTTACTTACAGGGGTTCGACGAGCAGTACTTC	CASSYLQGFDEQYF
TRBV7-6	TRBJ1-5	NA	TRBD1	TGTGCCAGCAGCTTGGGGACAGGGGATAGCAATCAGCCCCAGCATTTT	CASSLGTGDSNQPQHF
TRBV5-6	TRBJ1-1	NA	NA	TGTGCCAGCAGCTTGTGGGAAACTGAAGCTTTCTTT	CASSLWETEAFF
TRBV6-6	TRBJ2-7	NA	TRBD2	TGTGCCAGCAGTCTATCCTGGGGGGGATCCTACGAGCAGTACTTC	CASSLSWGGSYEQYF
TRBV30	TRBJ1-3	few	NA	TGTGCCTGGAGTGCCAGGATGGGAAACACCATATATTTT	CAWSARMGNTIYF
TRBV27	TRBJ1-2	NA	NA	TGTGCCAGCAGTTTAGCGGGGGGGACAAACTATGGCTACACCTTC	CASSLAGGTNYGYTF
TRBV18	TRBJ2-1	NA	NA	TGTGCCAGCTCACCGACTAAACCAGGTCGCAATGAGCAGTTCTTC	CASSPTKPGRNEQFF
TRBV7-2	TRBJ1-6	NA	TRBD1	TGTGCCAGCAGCTACATTGGGACAGCGTATTTTTCAAGGCCCCTCCACTTT	CASSYIGTAYFSRPLHF
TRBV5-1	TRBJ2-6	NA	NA	TGCGCCAGCAGCGGGGGCGGAGGGACTGGGGCCAACGTCCTGACTTTC	CASSGGGGTGANVLTF
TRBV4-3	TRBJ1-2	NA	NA	TGCGCCAGCAGCTCTGGACAGATATATGGCTACACCTTC	CASSSGQIYGYTF